A selection of T cell receptor beta chains follows, all from one sample in a study of blood T cell repertoires in COVID-19. The table came from immunoSEQ multiplex PCR; TCRdb's copy has only in-frame clones and leaves some out. Here the sample spans roughly 70,000 clones, 70% to 80% being singletons. Sequencing input: peripheral blood. Receptors originate from a man in his 70s with COVID-19, enrolled during active disease. Both conserved end residues are trimmed from each CDR3. The order of the fields is J gene, D gene, clone size, V gene, CDR3 protein. A D gene is named only where the DNA matches it firmly. A clone size is listed for some rows: how often the clone was seen (once, few, many), or a class if it is expanded.

j_call: TRBJ2-1; d_call: TRBD2; clone_size: NA; v_call: TRBV12-3/TRBV12-4; cdr3_aa: ASSFEREDEQF
j_call: TRBJ2-7; d_call: TRBD1; clone_size: NA; v_call: TRBV6-5; cdr3_aa: ASSRQGTAYEQY
j_call: TRBJ2-7; d_call: TRBD2; clone_size: NA; v_call: TRBV28; cdr3_aa: ASRAGAAGENEQY
j_call: TRBJ1-1; d_call: NA; clone_size: NA; v_call: TRBV21-1; cdr3_aa: ASSKVSGLGRSTSLQNTEAF
j_call: TRBJ2-7; d_call: NA; clone_size: NA; v_call: TRBV3-1/TRBV3-2; cdr3_aa: ASSQDFSSYEQY
j_call: TRBJ2-7; d_call: NA; clone_size: NA; v_call: TRBV19; cdr3_aa: ASSTRGGIYEQY
j_call: TRBJ1-1; d_call: NA; clone_size: NA; v_call: TRBV29-1; cdr3_aa: SVARGRNTEAF
j_call: TRBJ1-2; d_call: TRBD1; clone_size: NA; v_call: TRBV7-2; cdr3_aa: ASSLETGNGYT
j_call: TRBJ2-7; d_call: NA; clone_size: once; v_call: TRBV2; cdr3_aa: ASTVGPFLGEQY
j_call: TRBJ1-2; d_call: NA; clone_size: NA; v_call: TRBV18; cdr3_aa: ASSPPLIANYGYT
j_call: TRBJ1-4; d_call: NA; clone_size: NA; v_call: TRBV29-1; cdr3_aa: SVGRADEKLF
j_call: TRBJ1-5; d_call: NA; clone_size: NA; v_call: TRBV29-1; cdr3_aa: SVVEGSSNQPQH
j_call: TRBJ2-2; d_call: TRBD2; clone_size: NA; v_call: TRBV24-1; cdr3_aa: ATSDQRGGTGELF
j_call: TRBJ2-1; d_call: TRBD1; clone_size: NA; v_call: TRBV11-2; cdr3_aa: ASSLDEDGTRGLNEQF
j_call: TRBJ1-1; d_call: NA; clone_size: NA; v_call: TRBV7-8; cdr3_aa: ASSLAGVQSEAF
j_call: TRBJ1-2; d_call: NA; clone_size: NA; v_call: TRBV5-4; cdr3_aa: ASRDRRANYGYT
j_call: TRBJ2-7; d_call: TRBD1; clone_size: once; v_call: TRBV27; cdr3_aa: ASSSRQGSYEQY
j_call: TRBJ2-7; d_call: TRBD2; clone_size: NA; v_call: TRBV11-3; cdr3_aa: ASSFSLAGPSEQY
j_call: TRBJ2-7; d_call: TRBD2; clone_size: NA; v_call: TRBV5-4; cdr3_aa: ASSPRAGDYEQY
j_call: TRBJ1-2; d_call: TRBD1; clone_size: once; v_call: TRBV2; cdr3_aa: ASSRTGGAYYGYT
j_call: TRBJ1-2; d_call: NA; clone_size: NA; v_call: TRBV19; cdr3_aa: ASSRGDYGYT
j_call: TRBJ2-1; d_call: NA; clone_size: NA; v_call: TRBV28; cdr3_aa: ASTSYAGKRYNEQF
j_call: TRBJ2-1; d_call: NA; clone_size: NA; v_call: TRBV29-1; cdr3_aa: SVEGRFNNEQF
j_call: TRBJ1-3; d_call: NA; clone_size: NA; v_call: TRBV5-5; cdr3_aa: ASSREPGQSFGNTIY
j_call: TRBJ2-7; d_call: NA; clone_size: few; v_call: TRBV9; cdr3_aa: ASSVVIRGGEQY
j_call: TRBJ1-2; d_call: NA; clone_size: NA; v_call: TRBV3-1/TRBV3-2; cdr3_aa: ASSQDAGPLGYT
j_call: TRBJ2-2; d_call: TRBD1; clone_size: NA; v_call: TRBV6-4; cdr3_aa: ASKIGQGTGELF
j_call: TRBJ2-2; d_call: TRBD2; clone_size: NA; v_call: TRBV24-1; cdr3_aa: ATTTSGGTGELF
j_call: TRBJ2-7; d_call: TRBD1; clone_size: NA; v_call: TRBV18; cdr3_aa: ASSPGTGTYEQY
j_call: TRBJ2-2; d_call: NA; clone_size: once; v_call: TRBV7-3; cdr3_aa: ASSATLNTGELF
j_call: TRBJ2-7; d_call: TRBD1; clone_size: NA; v_call: TRBV5-8; cdr3_aa: ASSATPGTGGHEQY
j_call: TRBJ1-2; d_call: NA; clone_size: few; v_call: TRBV19; cdr3_aa: ASSSTGRLNYGYT
j_call: TRBJ2-3; d_call: NA; clone_size: NA; v_call: TRBV6-6; cdr3_aa: ASFQLGTDTQY
j_call: TRBJ1-3; d_call: NA; clone_size: NA; v_call: TRBV7-2; cdr3_aa: ASSLAWGLGNTIY
j_call: TRBJ2-1; d_call: TRBD2; clone_size: once; v_call: TRBV9; cdr3_aa: ASSVGRGTSGRPYNEQF
j_call: TRBJ1-2; d_call: TRBD1; clone_size: once; v_call: TRBV10-3; cdr3_aa: AISDLMGAGQGAIKYGYT
j_call: TRBJ1-2; d_call: TRBD1; clone_size: NA; v_call: TRBV3-1/TRBV3-2; cdr3_aa: ASSQDTTGAPSNLYGYT
j_call: TRBJ2-7; d_call: TRBD1; clone_size: NA; v_call: TRBV11-2; cdr3_aa: ASRRPGQGTSRY
j_call: TRBJ2-1; d_call: TRBD2; clone_size: NA; v_call: TRBV24-1; cdr3_aa: ATSDPLAGGVYNEQF
j_call: TRBJ2-7; d_call: TRBD1; clone_size: NA; v_call: TRBV12-3/TRBV12-4; cdr3_aa: ASSADPGQLQY
j_call: TRBJ2-1; d_call: NA; clone_size: NA; v_call: TRBV30; cdr3_aa: AWAPTGTTGGQF